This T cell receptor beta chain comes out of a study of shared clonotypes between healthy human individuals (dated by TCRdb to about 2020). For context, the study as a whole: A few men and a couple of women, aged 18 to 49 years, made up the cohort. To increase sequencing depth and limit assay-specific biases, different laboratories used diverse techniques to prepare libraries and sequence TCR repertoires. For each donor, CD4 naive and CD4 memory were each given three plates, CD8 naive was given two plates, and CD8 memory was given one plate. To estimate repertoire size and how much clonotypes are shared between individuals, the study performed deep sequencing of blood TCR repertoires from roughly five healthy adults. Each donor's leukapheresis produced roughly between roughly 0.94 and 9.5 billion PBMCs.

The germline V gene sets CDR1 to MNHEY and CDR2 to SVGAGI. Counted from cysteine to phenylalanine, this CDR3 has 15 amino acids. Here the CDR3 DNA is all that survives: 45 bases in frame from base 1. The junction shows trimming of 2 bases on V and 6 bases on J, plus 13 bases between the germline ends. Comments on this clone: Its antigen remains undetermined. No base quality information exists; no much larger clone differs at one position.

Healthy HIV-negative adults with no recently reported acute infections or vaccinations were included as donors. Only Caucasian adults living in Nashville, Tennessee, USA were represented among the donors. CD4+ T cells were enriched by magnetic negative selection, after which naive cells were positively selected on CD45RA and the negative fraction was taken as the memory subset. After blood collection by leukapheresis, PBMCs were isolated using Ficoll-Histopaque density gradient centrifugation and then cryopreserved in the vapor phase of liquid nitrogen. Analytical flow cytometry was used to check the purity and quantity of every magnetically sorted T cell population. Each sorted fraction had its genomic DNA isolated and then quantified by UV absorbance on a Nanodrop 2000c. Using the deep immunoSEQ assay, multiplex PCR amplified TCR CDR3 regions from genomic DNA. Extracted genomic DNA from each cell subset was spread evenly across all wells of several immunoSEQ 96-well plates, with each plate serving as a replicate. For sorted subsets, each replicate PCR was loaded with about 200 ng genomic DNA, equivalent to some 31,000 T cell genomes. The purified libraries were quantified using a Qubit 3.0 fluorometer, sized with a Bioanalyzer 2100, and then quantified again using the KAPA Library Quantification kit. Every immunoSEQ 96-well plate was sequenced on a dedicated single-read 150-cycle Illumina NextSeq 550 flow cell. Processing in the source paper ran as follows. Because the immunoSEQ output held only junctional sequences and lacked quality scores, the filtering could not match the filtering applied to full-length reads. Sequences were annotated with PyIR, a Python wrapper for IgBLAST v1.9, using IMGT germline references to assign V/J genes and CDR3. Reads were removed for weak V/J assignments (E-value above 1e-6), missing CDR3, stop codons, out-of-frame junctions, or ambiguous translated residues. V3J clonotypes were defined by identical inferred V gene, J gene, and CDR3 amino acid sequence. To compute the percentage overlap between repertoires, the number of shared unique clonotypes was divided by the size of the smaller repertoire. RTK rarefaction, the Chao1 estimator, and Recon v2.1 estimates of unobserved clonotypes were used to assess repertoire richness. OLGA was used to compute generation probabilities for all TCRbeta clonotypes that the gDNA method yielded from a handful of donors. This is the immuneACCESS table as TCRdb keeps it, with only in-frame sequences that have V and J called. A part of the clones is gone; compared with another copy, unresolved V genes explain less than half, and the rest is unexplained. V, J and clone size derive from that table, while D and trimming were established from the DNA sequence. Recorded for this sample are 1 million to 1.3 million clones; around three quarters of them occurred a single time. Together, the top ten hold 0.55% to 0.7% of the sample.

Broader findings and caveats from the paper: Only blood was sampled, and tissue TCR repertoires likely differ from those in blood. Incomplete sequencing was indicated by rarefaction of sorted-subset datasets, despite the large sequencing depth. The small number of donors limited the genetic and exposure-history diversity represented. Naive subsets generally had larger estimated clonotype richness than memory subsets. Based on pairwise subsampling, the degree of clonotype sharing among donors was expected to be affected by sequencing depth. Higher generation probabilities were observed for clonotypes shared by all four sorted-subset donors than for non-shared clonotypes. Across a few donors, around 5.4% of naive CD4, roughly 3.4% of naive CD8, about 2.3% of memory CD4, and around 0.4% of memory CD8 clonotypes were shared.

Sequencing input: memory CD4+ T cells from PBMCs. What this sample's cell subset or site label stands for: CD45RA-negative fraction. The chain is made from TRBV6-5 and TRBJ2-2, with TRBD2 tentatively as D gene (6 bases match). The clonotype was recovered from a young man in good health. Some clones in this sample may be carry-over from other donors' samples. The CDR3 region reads CASSYEAGKAGELFF. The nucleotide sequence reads TGTGCCAGCAGTTACGAGGCGGGGAAGGCCGGGGAGCTGTTTTTT.